This T cell receptor beta chain was observed in a study of cytomegalovirus exposure and HLA in healthy donors. This CDR3 has 14 amino acids. J lost 4 bases, V lost 6 bases, and 5 bases had no gene match. Germline CDR1 is LNHDA and CDR2 is SQIVND (reference sequence). The PCR employed 60 Vbeta primers together with 13 Jbeta primers. Repertoires were generated with immunoSEQ multiplex PCR, while TCRdb's copy carries only in-frame clones and drops some. The table lists 110,000 to 150,000 clones, 75% to 80% of them singletons. This receptor was obtained from a woman in her twenties or thirties in good health and CMV-seronegative. The sample was PBMCs. The chain links TRBV19 to TRBJ1-1, with TRBD1 matching over 10 bases. CDR3: CASSLDRGITEAFF. The CDR3 nucleotides read TGTGCCAGTAGCTTGGACAGGGGGATCACTGAAGCTTTCTTT.